These 30 T cell receptor beta chains were all obtained from the same sample, sequenced in a study of blood T cell repertoires in COVID-19. The table came from immunoSEQ multiplex PCR; TCRdb's copy has only in-frame clones and leaves some out. The profile covers hundreds of thousands of clones, with roughly 85% appearing a single time and over 1.1% taken by the ten largest. The sequencing input was peripheral blood. All receptors come from a woman aged 25 to 39 with active or convalescent COVID-19.

V is TRBV10-1 and J is TRBJ2-3, with D possibly matching TRBD2 (6 bases). The length of the CDR3 is 16 residues. V lost 0 bases to trimming and J lost 2 bases, with 12 bases between them. Germline lookup yields CDR1 WNHNN and CDR2 SYGVQD (reference sequence). The DNA for the CDR3 is TGCGCCAGCAGTGAGTCGTGGGGGGACCTCACAGATACGCAGTATTTT. Translation gives CASSESWGDLTDTQYF.

This chain joins TRBV4-2 and TRBJ1-2, with 7 bases aligning to TRBD1. The CDR3 runs to 15 residues. From germline, CDR1 is LGHNA and CDR2 YNFKEQ. Unmatched junction bases numbered 8, after V lost 4 bases and J lost 3 bases. DNA for the CDR3: TGTGCCAGCAGCCCCCCCCCGACAGGGTACTATGGCTACACCTTC. Translation: CASSPPPTGYYGYTF.

V is TRBV11-2 and J is TRBJ2-7; TRBD2 might be the D (7 bases). The CDR3 length is 15 residues. Germline values: CDR1 SGHAT, CDR2 FQNNGV. Trimming left V 5 bases short and J 3 bases short, with 17 bases between. The CDR3: CASSVGAGAYYEQYF. The CDR3 bases are TGTGCCAGCAGCGTTGGGGCGGGGGCCTACTACGAGCAGTACTTC.

This clone was picked up one time. V usage is TRBV12-3 or TRBV12-4 and J usage is TRBJ1-2, with 7 nucleotides matching TRBD1. V was clipped by 0 bases and J by 8 bases; unmatched bases: 3. This CDR3 is built from 13 residues. This CDR3 reads CASSLADREGYTF. CDR3 DNA: TGTGCCAGCAGTTTAGCCGACAGGGAGGGCTACACCTTC.

The chain recombines TRBV11-3 with TRBJ2-1; 7 bases are a match to TRBD2. The CDR3 is made up of 17 amino acids. The trim removed 1 base at V and 5 bases at J, leaving 11 bases unmatched. Per the germline V gene, CDR1 is SGHNT and CDR2 is YENEEA. This CDR3 reads CASSLGAPYSGDNEQFF. The CDR3 DNA sequence: TGTGCCAGCAGCTTAGGGGCCCCCTACAGCGGGGACAATGAGCAGTTCTTC. The complete variable domain, with remaining parts taken from reference TRBV11-3 and TRBJ2-1, reads EAGVVQSPRYKIIEKKQPVAFWCNPISGHNTLYWYLQNLGQGPELLIRYENEEAVDDSQLPKDRFSAERLKGVDSTLKIQPAELGDSAVYLCASSLGAPYSGDNEQFFGPGTRLTVL.

Comments on this clone: The sample has other DNA sequences that encode this CDR3 too. V gene TRBV7-6 combines with J gene TRBJ2-1, with 10 bases aligning to TRBD2. Germline V gene data show CDR1 as SGHVS and CDR2 as FNYEAQ. The CDR3 is 16 residues long. V dropped 3 bases and J dropped 3; count of bases not matched to a gene: 5. The CDR3 region has the DNA TGTGCCAGCAGCTTGGTTACTAGCGGGGACTACAATGAGCAGTTCTTC. This gives the protein CASSLVTSGDYNEQFF.

V gene TRBV7-9 combines with J gene TRBJ1-5; D gene uncertain. Trimming removed 3 bases from V and 5 bases from J, with 5 bases in between. Germline V gives CDR1 SEHNR, CDR2 FQNEAQ (reference sequence). The CDR3 is 12 amino acids. In DNA, the CDR3 is TGTGCCAGCAGCTTGGAGGATCAGCCCCAGCATTTT. It codes for CASSLEDQPQHF.

The chain links TRBV27 to TRBJ2-2; tentatively, D is TRBD2 (5 bases). Germline V lookup: CDR1 MNHEY, CDR2 SMNVEV (reference sequence). The CDR3 runs to 15 residues. V was shortened by 3 bases and J by 2 bases, with 10 bases between the two germline ends. The CDR3 nucleotides are TGTGCCAGCAGTTTTCGGACGGGAAACACCGGGGAGCTGTTTTTT. Translation gives CASSFRTGNTGELFF.

The chain carries TRBV30 and TRBJ1-5; 11 bases map to TRBD1. Germline V lookup: CDR1 GTSNPN, CDR2 SVGIG (reference sequence). There are 16 residues in the CDR3. Trimming removed 3 bases from V and 6 bases from J; junction bases left unmatched: 10. CDR3 in DNA: TGTGCCTGGAGCCTAACCGGACAGGGGGCTTGTCAGCCCCAGCATTTT. Protein product: CAWSLTGQGACQPQHF.

This chain links TRBV5-1 with TRBJ2-1; TRBD1 matches 9 bases. There are 15 residues in the CDR3. Germline CDR1 and CDR2: SGHRS and YFSETQ. After removal of 4 bases from V and 5 bases from J, the junction contained 7 bases not matched to a gene. DNA of the CDR3: TGCGCCAGCAGCGTTGGGGACAGGGCTGACAATGAGCAGTTCTTC. This translates into CASSVGDRADNEQFF.

The chain joins TRBV9 to TRBJ2-7, with 10 positions matching TRBD1. There are 14 residues in the CDR3. J gave up 3 bases and V 3 bases, and 3 bases lay outside the gene matches. Germline V gene lookup returns CDR1 SGDLS and CDR2 YYNGEE. The CDR3 region has the DNA TGTGCCAGCAGCGCCGGGACAGGGGTCTACGAGCAGTACTTC. Its protein is CASSAGTGVYEQYF.

This clone has only a few counts. The V gene is TRBV6-4, the J gene TRBJ2-1; D is perhaps TRBD2 (6 bases). Germline V gene lookup returns CDR1 MRHNA and CDR2 SNTAGT. The CDR3 runs 15 residues. Trimming shortened V by 2 bases and J by 6 bases, and 14 bases separated the two germline ends. The CDR3: CASSDGGGNFNEQFF. In nucleotides, the CDR3 is TGTGCCAGCAGTGACGGCGGCGGGAACTTCAATGAGCAGTTCTTC.

The chain uses TRBV7-8 and TRBJ1-1; TRBD1 might be the D (5 bases). Germline V CDR1 and CDR2: SGHVS, FQNEAQ. V gave up 2 bases and J gave up 1 base, with 8 bases separating them. This CDR3 comprises 14 residues. CDR3 DNA: TGTGCCAGCAGCTTAAGCCAGGGGAACACTGAAGCTTTCTTT. Its protein product is CASSLSQGNTEAFF. The full variable domain, completed using reference TRBV7-8 and TRBJ1-1, is GAGVSQSPRYKVAKRGQDVALRCDPISGHVSLFWYQQALGQGPEFLTYFQNEAQLDKSGLPSDRFFAERPEGSVSTLKIQRTQQEDSAVYLCASSLSQGNTEAFFGQGTRLTVV.

The table lists this clone with a count of one. The V and J genes are TRBV18 and TRBJ1-2; 7 nucleotides align to TRBD1. The CDR3 loop spans 15 amino acids. V lost 3 bases to trimming and J lost 4 bases; unmatched junction nucleotides: 8. Germline loops: CDR1 KGHSH, CDR2 LQKENI. CDR3 in amino acids: CASSPTGQAVYGYTF. The DNA for the CDR3 is TGTGCCAGCTCACCTACCGGACAGGCAGTCTATGGCTACACCTTC.

V is TRBV5-6 and J is TRBJ2-7; 7 bases agree with TRBD1. V lost 3 bases to trimming and J lost 2 bases; unmatched junction nucleotides: 5. This CDR3 contains 14 residues. Germline V gene lookup returns CDR1 SGHDT and CDR2 YYEEEE. The CDR3 region has the DNA TGTGCCAGCAGCTCCCCGGGACAGACCTACGAGCAGTACTTC. Translating gives CASSSPGQTYEQYF.

The chain uses TRBV10-2 and TRBJ1-2; D not resolved. V dropped 2 bases and J dropped 7 bases, with 14 bases sitting between them. The CDR3 runs to 14 residues. Germline V lookup: CDR1 WSHSY, CDR2 SAAADI. CDR3 amino acids: CASSEIVGVGGYTF. The DNA for the CDR3 is TGCGCCAGCAGTGAGATCGTCGGAGTAGGTGGCTACACCTTC.

A single count supports this clone. The rearrangement uses TRBV27 and TRBJ1-1; D is uncertain. The CDR3 covers 13 residues. V gave up 3 bases and J gave up 1 base, with 6 bases separating them. Germline CDR1 and CDR2: MNHEY and SMNVEV (reference sequence). The CDR3 is CASSFGSNTEAFF. The DNA of the CDR3 is TGTGCCAGCAGTTTCGGTTCGAACACTGAAGCTTTCTTT.

The chain recombines TRBV6-5 with TRBJ2-5; D might be TRBD2 (7 bases). The CDR3 runs to 14 residues. V was cut by 7 bases and J by 9 bases, with 21 bases left in between. Germline-derived CDR1 and CDR2 are MNHEY and SVGAGI. In DNA form, the CDR3 reads TGTGCCAGCATCCCCGGGGGGCTTGGGTGGTCCCAGTACTTC. Amino acid sequence: CASIPGGLGWSQYF.

This clone was seen once. The chain is built from TRBV15 and TRBJ1-5, with 10 bases aligning to TRBD1. The V segment lost 6 bases and the J segment 5 bases; nucleotides outside the gene matches: 7. The CDR3 has 15 residues. Germline assignment: CDR1 LNHNV and CDR2 YYDKDF (reference sequence). In DNA form, the CDR3 reads TGTGCCACCAGTACCCCGGACAGGGGGGATCAGCCCCAGCATTTT. This codes for CATSTPDRGDQPQHF.

The chain employs TRBV6-5 and TRBJ2-1, with unresolved D. The CDR3 consists of 14 residues. The germline V gene encodes CDR1 MNHEY and CDR2 SVGAGI. Deletions cut 6 bases from V and 5 bases from J, with 14 bases between. CDR3 in DNA: TGTGCCAGCAGCAATGGGCCAACTGACAATGAGCAGTTCTTC. Translating gives CASSNGPTDNEQFF.

The rearrangement uses TRBV14 and TRBJ1-2, with D hard to call. CDR3 length equals 14 residues. Germline CDR1 SGHDN, CDR2 FVKESK. Trimming pared 2 bases from V and 2 bases from J, leaving 9 bases between. Here the CDR3 DNA reads TGTGCCAGCAGCCAATTCTCGGTGAACTATGGCTACACCTTC. Its translation: CASSQFSVNYGYTF.

Comments on this clone: In the same sample, other DNA sequences code for this CDR3. The chain is built from TRBV5-1 and TRBJ1-4; 8 nucleotides agree with TRBD1. From germline, CDR1 is SGHRS and CDR2 YFSETQ. This CDR3 comprises 14 residues. The V gene end was trimmed by 4 bases and the J gene end by 7 bases; junction bases not matched to a gene: 6. CDR3 sequence: CASSLDRGGEKLFF. CDR3 bases: TGCGCCAGCAGCCTCGACAGGGGTGGTGAAAAACTGTTTTTT.

This clone was seen only a few times. V and J are TRBV5-4 and TRBJ2-5, with 8 bases fitting TRBD2. CDR1 is SGHNT and CDR2 is YYREEE in the germline V gene (reference sequence). V dropped 4 bases and J dropped 5; count of bases not matched to a gene: 7. The CDR3 extends over 14 amino acids. The CDR3 reads CASSPRGAGETQYF. DNA of the CDR3: TGTGCCAGCAGCCCGCGGGGGGCTGGGGAGACCCAGTACTTC.

The chain uses TRBV27 and TRBJ2-5; D ambiguous. Between the trimmed V and J ends, which lost 3 bases and 3 bases, there was a span of 8 bases. Germline V gene sequence: CDR1 MNHEY, CDR2 SMNVEV (reference sequence). The CDR3 runs to 13 residues. CDR3 nucleotides: TGTGCCAGCAGTTTGTATCAGGAAGAGACCCAGTACTTC. Translated: CASSLYQEETQYF.

The chain carries TRBV16 and TRBJ1-1; D remains unclear. Trimming removed 0 bases from V and 5 bases from J, with 7 bases in between. Per germline, CDR1 KGHSY and CDR2 FQNENV. The CDR3 runs 13 residues. The CDR3 DNA follows: TGTGCCAGCAGCCAATCAGGGAGGACTGAAGCTTTCTTT. This codes for CASSQSGRTEAFF.

The chain joins TRBV19 to TRBJ2-1, with TRBD1 as a possible D gene (5 bases). Per germline, CDR1 LNHDA and CDR2 SQIVND (reference sequence). This CDR3 has 14 amino acids. V was shortened by 6 bases and J by 6 bases, with 15 bases between the two germline ends. The CDR3 DNA is TGTGCCAGTAGGAAAGTGCAGGGTAGCAATGAGCAGTTCTTC. As protein: CASRKVQGSNEQFF.

The CDR3 region has the DNA TGTGCCAGCTCACCACCTACGCTTCACAACGGCTACACCTTC. It translates to CASSPPTLHNGYTF. The chain joins TRBV18 to TRBJ1-2; D is unclear. Trimming pared 0 bases from V and 8 bases from J, leaving 13 bases between. The CDR3 runs to 14 residues. Germline CDR1 reads KGHSH; CDR2 reads LQKENI.

The V call is TRBV5-1, the J call TRBJ1-3; 9 nucleotides line up with TRBD1. Germline V gene data show CDR1 as SGHRS and CDR2 as YFSETQ. Trimming at V came to 2 bases and at J to 0 bases, leaving 6 bases not matched to a gene. CDR3 size: 17 residues. The CDR3 reads CASSFTPGQGSGNTIYF. DNA for the CDR3: TGCGCCAGCAGCTTCACCCCGGGACAGGGCTCTGGAAACACCATATATTTT.

The chain employs TRBV30 and TRBJ2-7; no clear D. V lost 7 bases to trimming and J lost 3 bases, with 10 bases between them. The CDR3 has 11 residues. Germline V lookup: CDR1 GTSNPN, CDR2 SVGIG (reference sequence). The CDR3 bases are TGTGCCTTGGCCACGAACTACGAGCAGTACTTC. This encodes CALATNYEQYF.

The gene calls are TRBV29-1 and TRBJ1-3, with TRBD1 as a possible D gene (6 bases). The CDR3 is 12 residues long. Germline CDR1 reads SQVTM; CDR2 reads ANQGSEA. Trimming removed 3 bases from V and 4 bases from J, with 7 bases in between. The CDR3 reads CSVDTGGNTIYF. In nucleotides, the CDR3 is TGCAGCGTTGACACAGGGGGAAACACCATATATTTT. The full variable domain, in which reference TRBV29-1 and TRBJ1-3 provide the parts outside the CDR3, is SAVISQKPSRDICQRGTSLTIQCQVDSQVTMMFWYRQQPGQSLTLIATANQGSEATYESGFVIDKFPISRPNLTFSTLTVSNMSPEDSSIYLCSVDTGGNTIYFGEGSWLTVV.